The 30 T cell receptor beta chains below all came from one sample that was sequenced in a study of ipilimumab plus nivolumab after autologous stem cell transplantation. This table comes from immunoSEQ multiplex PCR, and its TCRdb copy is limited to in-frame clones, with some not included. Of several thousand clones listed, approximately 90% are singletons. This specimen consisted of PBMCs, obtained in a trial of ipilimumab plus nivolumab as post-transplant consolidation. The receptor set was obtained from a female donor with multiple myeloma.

The CDR3 coding sequence is TGTGCCATCAGTGCGACAAGGACTAGCGCAGATACGCAGTATTTT. Translated: CAISATRTSADTQYF. The chain is built from TRBV10-3 and TRBJ2-3; 9 bases are a match to TRBD2. This CDR3 spans 15 amino acids. The germline gives CDR1 ENHRY, CDR2 SYGVKD. The ends lost 4 bases at V and 4 bases at J; junction bases unmatched: 6.

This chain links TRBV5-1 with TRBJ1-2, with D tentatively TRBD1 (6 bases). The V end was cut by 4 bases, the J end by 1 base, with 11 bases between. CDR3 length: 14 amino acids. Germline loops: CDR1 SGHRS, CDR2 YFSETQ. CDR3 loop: CASSTLDSNYGYTF. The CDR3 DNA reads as TGCGCCAGCAGCACATTGGACAGTAACTATGGCTACACCTTC.

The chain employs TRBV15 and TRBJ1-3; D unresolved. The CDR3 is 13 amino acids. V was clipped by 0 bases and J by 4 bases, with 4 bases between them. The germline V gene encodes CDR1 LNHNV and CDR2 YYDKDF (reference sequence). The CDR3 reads CATSRDPGNTIYF. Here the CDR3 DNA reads TGTGCCACCAGCAGAGATCCCGGAAACACCATATATTTT. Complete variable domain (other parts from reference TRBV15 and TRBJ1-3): DAMVIQNPRYQVTQFGKPVTLSCSQTLNHNVMYWYQQKSSQAPKLLFHYYDKDFNNEADTPDNFQSRRPNTSFCFLDIRSPGLGDTAMYLCATSRDPGNTIYFGEGSWLTVV.

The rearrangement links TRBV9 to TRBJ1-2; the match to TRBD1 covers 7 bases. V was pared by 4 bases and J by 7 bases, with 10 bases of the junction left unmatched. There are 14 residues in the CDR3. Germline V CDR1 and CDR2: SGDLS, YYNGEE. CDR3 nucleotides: TGTGCCAGCAGCTTCGGGGGGACAGTTACTGGCTACACCTTC. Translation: CASSFGGTVTGYTF. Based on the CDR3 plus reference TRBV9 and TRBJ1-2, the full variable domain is DSGVTQTPKHLITATGQRVTLRCSPRSGDLSVYWYQQSLDQGLQFLIQYYNGEERAKGNILERFSAQQFPDLHSELNLSSLELGDSALYFCASSFGGTVTGYTFGSGTRLTVV.

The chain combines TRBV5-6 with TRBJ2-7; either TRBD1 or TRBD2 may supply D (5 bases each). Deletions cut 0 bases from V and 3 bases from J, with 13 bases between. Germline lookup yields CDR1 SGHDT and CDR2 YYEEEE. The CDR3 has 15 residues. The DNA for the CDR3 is TGTGCCAGCAGCTTGGGGACGGGACGGCACTACGAGCAGTACTTC. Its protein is CASSLGTGRHYEQYF.

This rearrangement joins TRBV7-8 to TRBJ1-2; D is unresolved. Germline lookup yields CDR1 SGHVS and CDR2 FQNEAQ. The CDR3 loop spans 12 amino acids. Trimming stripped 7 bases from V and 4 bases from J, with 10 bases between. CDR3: CASTQPGYGYTF. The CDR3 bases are TGTGCCAGCACCCAACCAGGCTATGGCTACACCTTC.

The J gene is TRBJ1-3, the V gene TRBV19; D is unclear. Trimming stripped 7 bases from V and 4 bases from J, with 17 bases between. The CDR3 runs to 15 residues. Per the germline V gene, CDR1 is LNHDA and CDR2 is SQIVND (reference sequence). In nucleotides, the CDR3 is TGTGCCAGTATGGTCGACGCCGCTTCGGGAAACACCATATATTTT. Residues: CASMVDAASGNTIYF. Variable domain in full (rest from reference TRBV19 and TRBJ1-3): DGGITQSPKYLFRKEGQNVTLSCEQNLNHDAMYWYRQDPGQGLRLIYYSQIVNDFQKGDIAEGYSVSREKKESFPLTVTSAQKNPTAFYLCASMVDAASGNTIYFGEGSWLTVV.

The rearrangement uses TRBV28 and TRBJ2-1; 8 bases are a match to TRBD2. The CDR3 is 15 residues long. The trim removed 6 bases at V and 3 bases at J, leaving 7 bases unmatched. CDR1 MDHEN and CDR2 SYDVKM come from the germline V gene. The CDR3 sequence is CASSNSGSFYNEQFF. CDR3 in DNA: TGTGCCAGCAGCAACAGCGGGAGCTTCTACAATGAGCAGTTCTTC. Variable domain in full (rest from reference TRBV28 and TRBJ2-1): DVKVTQSSRYLVKRTGEKVFLECVQDMDHENMFWYRQDPGLGLRLIYFSYDVKMKEKGDIPEGYSVSREKKERFSLILESASTNQTSMYLCASSNSGSFYNEQFFGPGTRLTVL.

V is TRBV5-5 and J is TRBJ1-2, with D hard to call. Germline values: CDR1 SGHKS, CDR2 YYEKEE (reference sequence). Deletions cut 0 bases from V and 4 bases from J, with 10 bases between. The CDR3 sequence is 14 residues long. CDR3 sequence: CASSLAPGFYGYTF. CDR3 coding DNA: TGTGCCAGCAGCTTGGCTCCGGGCTTCTATGGCTACACCTTC.

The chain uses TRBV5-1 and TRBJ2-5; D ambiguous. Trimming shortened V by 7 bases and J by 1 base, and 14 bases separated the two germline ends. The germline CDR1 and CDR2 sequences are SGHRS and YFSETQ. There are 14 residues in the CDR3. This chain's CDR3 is CASRPVSTQETQYF. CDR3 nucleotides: TGCGCCAGCCGCCCGGTATCGACCCAAGAGACCCAGTACTTC.

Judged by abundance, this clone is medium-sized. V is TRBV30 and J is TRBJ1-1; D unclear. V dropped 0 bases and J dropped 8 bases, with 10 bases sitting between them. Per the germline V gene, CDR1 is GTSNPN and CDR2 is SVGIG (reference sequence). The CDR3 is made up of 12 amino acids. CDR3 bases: TGTGCCTGGAGTGTAGAAAGGAACGAAGCTTTCTTT. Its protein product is CAWSVERNEAFF.

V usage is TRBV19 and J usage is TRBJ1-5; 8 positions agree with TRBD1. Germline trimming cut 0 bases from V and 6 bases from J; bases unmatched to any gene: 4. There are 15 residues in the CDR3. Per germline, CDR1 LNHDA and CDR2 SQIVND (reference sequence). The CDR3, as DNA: TGTGCCAGTAGTATAGATGGGGACAGGAGTCAGCCCCAGCATTTT. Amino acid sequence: CASSIDGDRSQPQHF.

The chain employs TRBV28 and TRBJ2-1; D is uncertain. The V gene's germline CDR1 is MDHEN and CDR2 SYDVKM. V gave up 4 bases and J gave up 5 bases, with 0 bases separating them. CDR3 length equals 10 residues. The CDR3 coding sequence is TGTGCCAGCAGTTACAATGAGCAGTTCTTC. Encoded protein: CASSYNEQFF.

This chain's CDR3 is CASSAGTSGYEQFF. DNA of the CDR3: TGTGCCAGCAGTGCAGGGACTAGCGGCTATGAGCAGTTCTTC. The chain links TRBV6-1 to TRBJ2-1; 11 bases are a match to TRBD2. Losses at the gene ends were 4 bases for V and 8 bases for J; bases not matched to a gene: 4. The CDR3 spans 14 residues. Looked up from germline, CDR1 is MNHNS and CDR2 is SASEGT.

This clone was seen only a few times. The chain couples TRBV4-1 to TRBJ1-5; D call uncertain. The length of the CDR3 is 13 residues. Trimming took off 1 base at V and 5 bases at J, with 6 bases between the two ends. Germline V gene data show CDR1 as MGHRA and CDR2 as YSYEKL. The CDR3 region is CASSQVIDQPQHF. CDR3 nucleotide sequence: TGCGCCAGCAGCCAAGTAATCGATCAGCCCCAGCATTTT.

This CDR3 reads CASSVEGSGLSTDTQYF. DNA of the CDR3: TGTGCCAGCAGCGTAGAAGGAAGCGGGCTTAGCACAGATACGCAGTATTTT. The J gene is TRBJ2-3, the V gene TRBV9, with D possibly being TRBD2 (6 bases). There are 17 residues in the CDR3. Trimming took off 0 bases at V and 0 bases at J, with 14 bases between the two ends. CDR1 is SGDLS and CDR2 is YYNGEE in the germline V gene.

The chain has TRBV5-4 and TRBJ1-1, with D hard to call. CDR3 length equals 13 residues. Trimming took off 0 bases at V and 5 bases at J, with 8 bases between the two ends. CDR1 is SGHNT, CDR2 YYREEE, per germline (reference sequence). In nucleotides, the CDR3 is TGTGCCAGCAGCTTGGCCAGTGGGACTGAAGCTTTCTTT. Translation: CASSLASGTEAFF.

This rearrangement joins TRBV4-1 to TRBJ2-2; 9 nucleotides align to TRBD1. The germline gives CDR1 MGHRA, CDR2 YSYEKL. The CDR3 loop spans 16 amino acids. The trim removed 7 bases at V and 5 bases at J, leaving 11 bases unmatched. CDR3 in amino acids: CASTPDRGFRTGELFF. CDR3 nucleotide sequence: TGCGCCAGCACGCCTGACAGGGGGTTTAGGACCGGGGAGCTGTTTTTT.

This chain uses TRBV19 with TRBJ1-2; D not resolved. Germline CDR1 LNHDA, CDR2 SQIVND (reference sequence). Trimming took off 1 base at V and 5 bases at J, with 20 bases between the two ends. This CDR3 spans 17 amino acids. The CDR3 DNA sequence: TGTGCCAGTAGTATAGGCCCAACTCGCCCCGATCGATATGGCTACACCTTC. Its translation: CASSIGPTRPDRYGYTF.

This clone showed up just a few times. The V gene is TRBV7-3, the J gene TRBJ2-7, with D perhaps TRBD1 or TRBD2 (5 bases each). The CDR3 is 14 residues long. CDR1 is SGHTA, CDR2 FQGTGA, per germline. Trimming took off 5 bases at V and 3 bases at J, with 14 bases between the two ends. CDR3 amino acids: CASSPGTLGYEQYF. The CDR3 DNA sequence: TGTGCCAGCAGCCCAGGGACCCTAGGCTACGAGCAGTACTTC.

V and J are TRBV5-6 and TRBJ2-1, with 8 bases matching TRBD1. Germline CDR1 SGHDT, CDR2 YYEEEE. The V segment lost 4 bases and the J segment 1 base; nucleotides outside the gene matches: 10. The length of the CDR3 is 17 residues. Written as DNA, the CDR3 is TGTGCCAGCAGCAGGTACAGGGGGATAGGGTCCTACAATGAGCAGTTCTTC. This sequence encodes CASSRYRGIGSYNEQFF.

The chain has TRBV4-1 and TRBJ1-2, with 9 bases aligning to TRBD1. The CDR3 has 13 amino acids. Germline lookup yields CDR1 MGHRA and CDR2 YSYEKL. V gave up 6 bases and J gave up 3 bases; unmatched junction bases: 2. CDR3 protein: CASSRTGDYGYTF. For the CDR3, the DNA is TGCGCCAGCAGTCGGACAGGGGACTATGGCTACACCTTC.

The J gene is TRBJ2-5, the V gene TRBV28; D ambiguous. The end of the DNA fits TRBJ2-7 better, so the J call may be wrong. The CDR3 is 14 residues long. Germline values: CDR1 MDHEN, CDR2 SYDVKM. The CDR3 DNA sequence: TGTGCCAGCAGTGCCCCGGGCCCGACCTACGAGCAGTACTTC. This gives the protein CASSAPGPTYEQYF.

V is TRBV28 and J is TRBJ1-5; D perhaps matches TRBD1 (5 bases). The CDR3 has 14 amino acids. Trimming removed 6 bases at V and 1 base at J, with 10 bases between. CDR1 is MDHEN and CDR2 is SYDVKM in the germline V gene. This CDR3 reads CASRGRGSNQPQHF. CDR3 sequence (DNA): TGTGCCAGCAGGGGACGTGGGAGCAATCAGCCCCAGCATTTT. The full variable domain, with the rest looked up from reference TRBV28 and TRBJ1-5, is DVKVTQSSRYLVKRTGEKVFLECVQDMDHENMFWYRQDPGLGLRLIYFSYDVKMKEKGDIPEGYSVSREKKERFSLILESASTNQTSMYLCASRGRGSNQPQHFGDGTRLSIL.

The CDR3: CASSPRREAFF. For the CDR3, the DNA is TGTGCCAGCAGCCCCCGCAGGGAAGCTTTCTTT. The chain employs TRBV11-2 and TRBJ1-1; D gene ambiguous. The V gene's germline CDR1 is SGHAT and CDR2 FQNNGV. V lost 5 bases and J 8 bases, leaving 9 bases between the germline ends. This CDR3 comprises 11 residues. Looking up the rest from reference TRBV11-2 and TRBJ1-1 gives the full variable domain: EAGVAQSPRYKIIEKRQSVAFWCNPISGHATLYWYQQILGQGPKLLIQFQNNGVVDDSQLPKDRFSAERLKGVDSTLKIQPAKLEDSAVYLCASSPRREAFFGQGTRLTVV.

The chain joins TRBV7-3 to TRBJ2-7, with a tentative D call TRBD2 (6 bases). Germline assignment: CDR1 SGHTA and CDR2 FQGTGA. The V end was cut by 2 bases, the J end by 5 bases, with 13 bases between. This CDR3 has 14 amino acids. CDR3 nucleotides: TGTGCCAGCAGCTTAGGGGGGAAGCTACACGAGCAGTACTTC. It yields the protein CASSLGGKLHEQYF.

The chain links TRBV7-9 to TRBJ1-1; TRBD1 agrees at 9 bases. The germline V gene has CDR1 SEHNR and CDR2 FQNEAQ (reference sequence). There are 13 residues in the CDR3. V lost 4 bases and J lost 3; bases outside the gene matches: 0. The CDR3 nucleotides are TGTGCCAGCAGCTGGACAGGGGACACTGAAGCTTTCTTT. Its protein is CASSWTGDTEAFF.

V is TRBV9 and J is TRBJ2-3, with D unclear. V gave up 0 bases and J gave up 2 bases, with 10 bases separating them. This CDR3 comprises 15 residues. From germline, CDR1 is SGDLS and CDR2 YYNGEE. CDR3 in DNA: TGTGCCAGCAGCGTAGACCCGGAAGTCACAGATACGCAGTATTTT. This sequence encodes CASSVDPEVTDTQYF.

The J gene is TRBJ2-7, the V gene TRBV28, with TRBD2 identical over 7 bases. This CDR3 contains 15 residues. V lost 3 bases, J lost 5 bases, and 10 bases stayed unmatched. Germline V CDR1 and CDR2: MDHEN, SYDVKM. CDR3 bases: TGTGCCAGCAGTTTCGGGGCACTAGCGAGGAACGAGCAGTACTTC. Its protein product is CASSFGALARNEQYF.

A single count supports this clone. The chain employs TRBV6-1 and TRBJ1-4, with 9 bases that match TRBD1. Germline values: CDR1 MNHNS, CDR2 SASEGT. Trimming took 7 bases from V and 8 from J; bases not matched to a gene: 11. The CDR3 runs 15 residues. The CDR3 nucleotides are TGTGCCAGCATATTACAACAGGGGGCGCACGAAAAACTGTTTTTT. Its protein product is CASILQQGAHEKLFF.